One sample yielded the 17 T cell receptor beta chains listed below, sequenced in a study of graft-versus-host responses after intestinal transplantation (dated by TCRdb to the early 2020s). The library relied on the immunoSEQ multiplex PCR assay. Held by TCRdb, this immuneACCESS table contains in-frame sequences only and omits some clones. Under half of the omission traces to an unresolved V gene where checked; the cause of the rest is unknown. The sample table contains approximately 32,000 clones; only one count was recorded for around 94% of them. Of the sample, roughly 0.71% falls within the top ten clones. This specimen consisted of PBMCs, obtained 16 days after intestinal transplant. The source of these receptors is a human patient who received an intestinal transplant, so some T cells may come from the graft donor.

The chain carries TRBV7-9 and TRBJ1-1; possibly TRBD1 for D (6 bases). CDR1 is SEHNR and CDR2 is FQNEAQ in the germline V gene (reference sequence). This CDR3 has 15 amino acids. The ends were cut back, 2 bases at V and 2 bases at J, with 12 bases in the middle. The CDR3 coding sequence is TGTGCCAGCAGCTTAACTAGGGGGAAAAACACTGAAGCTTTCTTT. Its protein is CASSLTRGKNTEAFF.

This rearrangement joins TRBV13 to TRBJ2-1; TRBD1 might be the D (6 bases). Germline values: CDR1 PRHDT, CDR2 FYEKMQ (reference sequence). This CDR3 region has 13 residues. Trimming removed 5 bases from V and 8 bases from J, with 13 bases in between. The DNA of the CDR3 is TGTGCCAGCAGCCCTTCGGCAGGGGATGAGCAGTTCTTC. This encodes CASSPSAGDEQFF.

CDR3 nucleotide sequence: TGTGCCAGCAGCTTAGTCGGAGGGGTGGCTCAGCCCCAGCATTTT. Amino acid sequence: CASSLVGGVAQPQHF. The chain joins TRBV7-2 to TRBJ1-5; D might be TRBD1 (5 bases). The V gene lost 1 base and the J gene lost 6 bases, with 13 bases spanning the gap. This CDR3 is built from 15 residues. CDR1 is SGHTA and CDR2 is FQGNSA in the germline V gene.

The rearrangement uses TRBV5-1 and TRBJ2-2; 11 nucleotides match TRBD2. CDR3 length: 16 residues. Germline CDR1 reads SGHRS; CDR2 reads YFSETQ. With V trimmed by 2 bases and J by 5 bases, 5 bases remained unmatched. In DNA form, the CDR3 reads TGCGCCAGCAGCTTCCTCGGGACTAGCGGAACCGGGGAGCTGTTTTTT. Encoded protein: CASSFLGTSGTGELFF.

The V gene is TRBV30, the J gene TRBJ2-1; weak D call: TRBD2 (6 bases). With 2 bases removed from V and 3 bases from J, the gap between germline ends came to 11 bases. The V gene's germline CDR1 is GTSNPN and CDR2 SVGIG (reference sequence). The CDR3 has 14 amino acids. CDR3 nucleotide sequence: TGTGCCTGGAGTACACGGGAGCTCTACAATGAGCAGTTCTTC. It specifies CAWSTRELYNEQFF.

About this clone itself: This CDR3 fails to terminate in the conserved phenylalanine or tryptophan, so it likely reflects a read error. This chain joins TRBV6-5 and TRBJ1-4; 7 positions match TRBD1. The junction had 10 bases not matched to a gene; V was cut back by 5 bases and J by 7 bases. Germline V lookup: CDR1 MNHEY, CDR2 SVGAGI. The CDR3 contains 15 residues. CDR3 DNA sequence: TGTGCCAGCAGTGCAAGGACAGGCCCCATTGAAAAACTGTTTTCT. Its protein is CASSARTGPIEKLFS.

CDR3 in amino acids: CASNLSGLPDTQYF. CDR3 coding DNA: TGTGCCAGCAATCTTTCGGGACTCCCAGATACGCAGTATTTT. V usage is TRBV28 and J usage is TRBJ2-3, with D possibly TRBD2 on 6 matching bases. Looked up from germline, CDR1 is MDHEN and CDR2 is SYDVKM. Trimming removed 7 bases at V and 4 bases at J, with 15 bases between. The CDR3 length is 14 residues. The full variable domain, rest sourced from reference TRBV28 and TRBJ2-3, is DVKVTQSSRYLVKRTGEKVFLECVQDMDHENMFWYRQDPGLGLRLIYFSYDVKMKEKGDIPEGYSVSREKKERFSLILESASTNQTSMYLCASNLSGLPDTQYFGPGTRLTVL.

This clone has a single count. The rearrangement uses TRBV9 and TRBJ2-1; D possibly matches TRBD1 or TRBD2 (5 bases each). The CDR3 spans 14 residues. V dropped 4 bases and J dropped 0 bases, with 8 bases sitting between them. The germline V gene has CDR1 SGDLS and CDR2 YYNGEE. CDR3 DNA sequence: TGTGCCAGCAGCCTCGGGACCTCCTACAATGAGCAGTTCTTC. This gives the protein CASSLGTSYNEQFF.

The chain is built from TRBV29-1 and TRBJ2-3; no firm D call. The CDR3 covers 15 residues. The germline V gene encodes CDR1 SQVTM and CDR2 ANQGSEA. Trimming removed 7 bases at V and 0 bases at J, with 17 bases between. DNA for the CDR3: TGCAGCGGGAAGGGTTTGGCACAAAGCACAGATACGCAGTATTTT. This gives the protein CSGKGLAQSTDTQYF.

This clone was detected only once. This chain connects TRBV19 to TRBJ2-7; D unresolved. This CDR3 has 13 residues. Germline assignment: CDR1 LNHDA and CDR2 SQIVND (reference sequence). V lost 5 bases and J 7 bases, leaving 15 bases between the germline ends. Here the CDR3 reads CASSPRPAEEQYF. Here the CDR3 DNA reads TGTGCCAGTAGTCCCCGTCCTGCCGAGGAGCAGTACTTC.

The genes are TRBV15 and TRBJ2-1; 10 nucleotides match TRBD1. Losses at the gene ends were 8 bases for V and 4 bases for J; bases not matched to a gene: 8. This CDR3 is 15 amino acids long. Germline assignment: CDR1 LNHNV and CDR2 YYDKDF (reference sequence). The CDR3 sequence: CATQDRDRGYNEQFF. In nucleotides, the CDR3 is TGTGCCACCCAAGACCGGGACAGGGGTTACAATGAGCAGTTCTTC.

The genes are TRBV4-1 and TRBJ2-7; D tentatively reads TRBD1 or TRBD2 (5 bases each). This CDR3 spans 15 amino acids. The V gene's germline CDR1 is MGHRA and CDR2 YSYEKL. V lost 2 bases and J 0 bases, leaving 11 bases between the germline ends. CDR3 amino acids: CASSQREQVSYEQYF. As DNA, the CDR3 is TGCGCCAGCAGCCAACGGGAACAGGTCTCCTACGAGCAGTACTTC.

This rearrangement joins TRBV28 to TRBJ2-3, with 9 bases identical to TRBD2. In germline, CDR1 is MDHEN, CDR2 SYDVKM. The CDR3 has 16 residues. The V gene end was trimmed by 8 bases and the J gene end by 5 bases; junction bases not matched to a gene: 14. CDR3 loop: CASGPKVAGVRDTQYF. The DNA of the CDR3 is TGTGCCAGCGGACCCAAGGTAGCGGGAGTACGAGATACGCAGTATTTT.

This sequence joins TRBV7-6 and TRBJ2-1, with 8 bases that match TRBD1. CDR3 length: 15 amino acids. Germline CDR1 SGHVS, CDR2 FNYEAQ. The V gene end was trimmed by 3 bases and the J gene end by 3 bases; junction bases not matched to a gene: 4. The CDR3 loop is CASSFAGGDYNEQFF. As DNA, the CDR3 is TGTGCCAGCAGCTTCGCAGGGGGCGACTACAATGAGCAGTTCTTC. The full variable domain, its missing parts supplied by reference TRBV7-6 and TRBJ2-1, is GAGVSQSPRYKVTKRGQDVALRCDPISGHVSLYWYRQALGQGPEFLTYFNYEAQQDKSGLPNDRFSAERPEGSISTLTIQRTEQRDSAMYRCASSFAGGDYNEQFFGPGTRLTVL.

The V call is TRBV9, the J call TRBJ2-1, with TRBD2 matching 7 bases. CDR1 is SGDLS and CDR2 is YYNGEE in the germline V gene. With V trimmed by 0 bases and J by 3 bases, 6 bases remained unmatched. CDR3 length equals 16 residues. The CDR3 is CASSVDRGLRYNEQFF. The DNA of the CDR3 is TGTGCCAGCAGCGTAGATAGGGGACTACGCTACAATGAGCAGTTCTTC. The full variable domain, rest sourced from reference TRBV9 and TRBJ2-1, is DSGVTQTPKHLITATGQRVTLRCSPRSGDLSVYWYQQSLDQGLQFLIQYYNGEERAKGNILERFSAQQFPDLHSELNLSSLELGDSALYFCASSVDRGLRYNEQFFGPGTRLTVL.

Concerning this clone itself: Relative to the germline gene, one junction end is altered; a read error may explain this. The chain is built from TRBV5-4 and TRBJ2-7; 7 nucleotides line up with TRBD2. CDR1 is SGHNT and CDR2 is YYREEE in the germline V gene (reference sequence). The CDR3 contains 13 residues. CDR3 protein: CARSLGGGYEQYF. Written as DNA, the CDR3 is TGTGCCCGCAGCTTGGGGGGGGGCTACGAGCAGTACTTC.

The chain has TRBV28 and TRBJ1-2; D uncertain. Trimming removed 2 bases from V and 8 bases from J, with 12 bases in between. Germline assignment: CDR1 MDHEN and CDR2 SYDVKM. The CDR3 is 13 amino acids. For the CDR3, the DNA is TGTGCCAGCAGTTTACACAGCCGAGGGGGCTACACCTTC. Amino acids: CASSLHSRGGYTF.